The 11 T cell receptor beta chains below all came from one sample that was sequenced in a study of cytomegalovirus exposure and HLA in healthy donors. Primers for the PCR totalled 60 Vbeta and 13 Jbeta. Measured with immunoSEQ multiplex PCR; TCRdb has only the in-frame clones, and not every one. The table lists about 140,000 clones, roughly 86% of them singletons. The sequenced sample was PBMCs. These receptors originate from a man between 18 and 29 years old in good health and CMV-seropositive.

With respect to this clone: The junction departs from the called germline gene at one end, perhaps through a read error. The V and J genes are TRBV7-7 and TRBJ2-2; D not certain. CDR1 and CDR2 (germline): SSHAT, FNYEAQ (reference sequence). CDR3 size: 15 residues. The CDR3 loop is CASSLEVSGTGELFF. The CDR3 nucleotides read TGTGCTAGCAGCTTAGAGGTATCAGGCACCGGGGAGCTGTTTTTT. Full variable domain (remainder filled in from reference TRBV7-7 and TRBJ2-2): GAGVSQSPRYKVTKRGQDVTLRCDPISSHATLYWYQQALGQGPEFLTYFNYEAQPDKSGLPSDRFSAERPEGSISTLTIQRTEQRDSAMYRCASSLEVSGTGELFFGEGSRLTVL.

Turning to this clone: A junction boundary mismatches the germline segment, possibly from a read error. This chain connects TRBV7-9 to TRBJ1-1, with a possible D match to TRBD1 (6 bases). CDR3 length: 14 amino acids. Looked up from germline, CDR1 is SEHNR and CDR2 is FQNEAQ (reference sequence). CDR3 amino acids: CSSSVTGGGTEAFF. In nucleotides, the CDR3 is TGTTCCAGCAGCGTGACAGGTGGTGGCACTGAAGCTTTCTTT.

In DNA, the CDR3 is TGCAGCGTTGAAGGGGACAGGGAAACATCCTACGAGCAGTACTTC. Amino acids: CSVEGDRETSYEQYF. The chain carries TRBV29-1 and TRBJ2-7; 9 bases match TRBD1. Trimming cost V 1 base and J 1 base; bases outside gene matches: 5. The CDR3 contains 15 residues. Germline CDR1 and CDR2: SQVTM and ANQGSEA.

The chain combines TRBV5-4 with TRBJ2-5, with 10 bases lining up with TRBD2. The CDR3 covers 17 residues. The ends lost 0 bases at V and 1 base at J; junction bases unmatched: 6. Germline CDR1 SGHNT, CDR2 YYREEE (reference sequence). CDR3 sequence reads: CASSLGSSGRVQETQYF. CDR3 bases: TGTGCCAGCAGCTTGGGCTCGAGCGGGAGGGTCCAAGAGACCCAGTACTTC. The full variable domain, its missing parts supplied by reference TRBV5-4 and TRBJ2-5, is ETGVTQSPTHLIKTRGQQVTLRCSSQSGHNTVSWYQQALGQGPQFIFQYYREEENGRGNFPPRFSGLQFPNYSSELNVNALELDDSALYLCASSLGSSGRVQETQYFGPGTRLLVL.

The CDR3: CASSALDWSSGNTIYF. In nucleotides, the CDR3 is TGTGCCAGCAGTGCCCTGGACTGGAGCTCTGGAAACACCATATATTTT. V is TRBV28 and J is TRBJ1-3; no firm D call. CDR1 MDHEN and CDR2 SYDVKM come from the germline V gene. V was shortened by 5 bases and J by 0 bases, with 14 bases between the two germline ends. This CDR3 has 16 amino acids.

This sequence joins TRBV27 and TRBJ2-5; TRBD1 matches at 7 bases. The CDR3 has 15 amino acids. Germline V lookup: CDR1 MNHEY, CDR2 SMNVEV (reference sequence). With V trimmed by 1 base and J by 2 bases, 4 bases remained unmatched. The CDR3 spells CASSLFGTDQETQYF. CDR3 bases: TGTGCCAGCAGTTTATTCGGGACAGATCAAGAGACCCAGTACTTC.

The V and J genes are TRBV19 and TRBJ2-3; 7 bases align to TRBD1. CDR3 length: 15 residues. From germline, CDR1 is LNHDA and CDR2 SQIVND (reference sequence). With 3 bases clipped from V and 3 bases from J, the junction kept 6 bases outside the gene matches. CDR3 bases: TGTGCCAGTAGTATTAGACAGGGATCGACAGATACGCAGTATTTT. Protein sequence: CASSIRQGSTDTQYF. Complete variable domain (other parts from reference TRBV19 and TRBJ2-3): DGGITQSPKYLFRKEGQNVTLSCEQNLNHDAMYWYRQDPGQGLRLIYYSQIVNDFQKGDIAEGYSVSREKKESFPLTVTSAQKNPTAFYLCASSIRQGSTDTQYFGPGTRLTVL.

This clone showed up just a few times. The chain recombines TRBV6-1 with TRBJ2-1, with 12 positions matching TRBD2. J lost 2 bases, V lost 3 bases, and 5 bases had no gene match. The CDR3 has 17 residues. The germline V gene has CDR1 MNHNS and CDR2 SASEGT. CDR3 coding DNA: TGTGCCAGCAGTGACAGACTAGCGGGAGATACCTACAATGAGCAGTTCTTC. Protein: CASSDRLAGDTYNEQFF.

The V and J genes are TRBV7-9 and TRBJ1-2; TRBD1 might be the D (6 bases). The CDR3 sequence is 15 residues long. Per germline, CDR1 SEHNR and CDR2 FQNEAQ (reference sequence). The V gene lost 1 base and the J gene lost 2 bases, with 11 bases spanning the gap. The chain's CDR3 is CASSLVGGENYGYTF. The CDR3 DNA follows: TGTGCCAGCAGCTTAGTAGGGGGGGAGAACTATGGCTACACCTTC.

The chain employs TRBV2 and TRBJ2-1; TRBD2 matches at 11 bases. Germline V CDR1 and CDR2: SNHLY, FYNNEI. V lost 6 bases and J lost 2; bases outside the gene matches: 6. This CDR3 contains 16 residues. The chain's CDR3 is CASRNSGRATYNEQFF. CDR3 nucleotide sequence: TGTGCCAGCAGAAATAGCGGGAGGGCCACCTACAATGAGCAGTTCTTC.

This chain connects TRBV28 to TRBJ2-1; 12 bases line up with TRBD2. The J segment lost 15 bases and the V segment lost 5 bases, leaving 8 bases of the junction unmatched. Germline V gives CDR1 MDHEN, CDR2 SYDVKM. The CDR3 length is 13 residues. DNA of the CDR3: TGTGCCAGCAGTCTCCTTGGACTAGCGGGGCTGTTCTTC. Its protein product is CASSLLGLAGLFF. The full variable domain, its missing parts supplied by reference TRBV28 and TRBJ2-1, is DVKVTQSSRYLVKRTGEKVFLECVQDMDHENMFWYRQDPGLGLRLIYFSYDVKMKEKGDIPEGYSVSREKKERFSLILESASTNQTSMYLCASSLLGLAGLFFGPGTRLTVL.